This T cell receptor beta chain was observed in a study of blood T cell repertoires in COVID-19. Study as a whole: Nucleic acid was either cDNA or gDNA, and it came from T cells, B-cell-depleted T cells, or PBMCs.

TCRdb keeps only in-frame clones here, not all; method: immunoSEQ multiplex PCR. Of roughly 60,000 clones in the sample, around 86% are singletons; the top ten hold around 3.7%. The receptor's source is a woman of 80 years or more with acute or convalescent COVID-19. The material sequenced was peripheral blood.

The CDR3 loop is CASSEGQGSEAFF. DNA for the CDR3: TGTGCCAGCAGTGAAGGGCAGGGCTCTGAAGCTTTCTTT. The chain is built from TRBV25-1 and TRBJ1-1; D possibly corresponds to TRBD1 (5 bases). The V gene lost 2 bases and the J gene lost 6 bases, with 10 bases spanning the gap. CDR3 length: 13 residues. Germline CDR1 MGHDK, CDR2 SYGVNS. Together with reference TRBV25-1 and TRBJ1-1, the CDR3 gives the full variable domain: EADIYQTPRYLVIGTGKKITLECSQTMGHDKMYWYQQDPGMELHLIHYSYGVNSTEKGDLSSESTVSRIRTEHFPLTLESARPSHTSQYLCASSEGQGSEAFFGQGTRLTVV.